The sequence of this T cell receptor (beta chain) was determined in a study of T cell responses to AZD1222 COVID-19 vaccine. Overall study findings and caveats: Vaccine-associated CD4 TCRs ranged over spike, dominating at 160-218 and 743-854. A mostly white British donor set with more females was recruited, and clonal diversity was possibly underestimated. Reports indicate that nearly half of spike-specific TCRs are directed at unmutated variant regions.

CDR1 is LNHDA, CDR2 SQIVND, per germline (reference sequence). V shed 6 bases and J shed 9 bases, with 12 bases lying between them. This CDR3 has 13 residues. Comments on this clone: Its specificity is unknown.

It was second doses at about 4 or about 12 weeks that were pooled. The table came from immunoSEQ multiplex PCR; TCRdb's copy has only in-frame clones and leaves some out. Here the sample spans 88,000 or so clones, about 88% being singletons. The receptor was derived from an adult who received the AZD1222 COVID-19 vaccine. The chain has TRBV19 and TRBJ1-6; perhaps TRBD1 as D (6 bases). Specimen: peripheral blood, collected 28 days after the second AZD1222 dose. The CDR3 loop reads CASRRGTGSPLHF. In nucleotides, the CDR3 is TGTGCCAGTAGAAGGGGGACTGGTTCACCCCTCCACTTT.